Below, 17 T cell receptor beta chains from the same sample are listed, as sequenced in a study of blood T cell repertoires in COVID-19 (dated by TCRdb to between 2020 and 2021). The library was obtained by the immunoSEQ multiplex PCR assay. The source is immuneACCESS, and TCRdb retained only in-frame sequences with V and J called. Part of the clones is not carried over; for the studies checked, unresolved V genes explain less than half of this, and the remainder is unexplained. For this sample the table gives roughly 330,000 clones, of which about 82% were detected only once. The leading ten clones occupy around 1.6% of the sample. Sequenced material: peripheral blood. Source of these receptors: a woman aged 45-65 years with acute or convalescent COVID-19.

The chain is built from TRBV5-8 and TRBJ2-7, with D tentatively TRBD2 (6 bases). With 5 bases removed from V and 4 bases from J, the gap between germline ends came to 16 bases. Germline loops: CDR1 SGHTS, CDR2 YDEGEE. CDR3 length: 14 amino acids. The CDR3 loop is CASRRDLADYEQYF. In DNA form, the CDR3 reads TGTGCCAGCAGGCGGGACCTCGCCGATTACGAGCAGTACTTC.

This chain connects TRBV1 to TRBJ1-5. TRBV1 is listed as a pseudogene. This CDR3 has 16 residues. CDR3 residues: CTSSQEKPYSNQPQHF. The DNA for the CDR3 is TGCACCAGCAGCCAAGAAAAACCCTATAGCAATCAGCCCCAGCATTTT.

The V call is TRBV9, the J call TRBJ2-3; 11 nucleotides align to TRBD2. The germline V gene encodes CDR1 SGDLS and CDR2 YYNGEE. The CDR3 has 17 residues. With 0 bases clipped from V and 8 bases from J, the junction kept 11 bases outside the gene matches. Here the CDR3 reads CASSVDGTSGSVGTQYF. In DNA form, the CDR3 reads TGTGCCAGCAGCGTAGACGGAACTAGCGGGAGTGTGGGTACGCAGTATTTT. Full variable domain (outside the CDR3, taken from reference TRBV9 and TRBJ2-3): DSGVTQTPKHLITATGQRVTLRCSPRSGDLSVYWYQQSLDQGLQFLIQYYNGEERAKGNILERFSAQQFPDLHSELNLSSLELGDSALYFCASSVDGTSGSVGTQYFGPGTRLTVL.

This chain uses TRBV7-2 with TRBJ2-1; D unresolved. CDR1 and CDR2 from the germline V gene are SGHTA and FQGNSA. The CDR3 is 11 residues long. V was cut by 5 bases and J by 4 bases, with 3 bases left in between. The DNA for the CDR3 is TGTGCCAGCAGCCCATACAATGAGCAGTTCTTC. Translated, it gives CASSPYNEQFF.

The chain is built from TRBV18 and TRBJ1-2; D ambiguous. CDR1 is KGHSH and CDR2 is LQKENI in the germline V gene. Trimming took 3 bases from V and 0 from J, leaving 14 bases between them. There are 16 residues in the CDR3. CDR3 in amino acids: CASSPLQRDANYGYTF. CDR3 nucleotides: TGTGCCAGCTCACCTTTACAGCGGGATGCTAACTATGGCTACACCTTC.

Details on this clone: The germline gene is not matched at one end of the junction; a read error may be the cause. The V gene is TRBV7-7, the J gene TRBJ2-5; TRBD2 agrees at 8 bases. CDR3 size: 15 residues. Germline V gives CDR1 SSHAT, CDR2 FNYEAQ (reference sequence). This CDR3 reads CASSPAPGGAGTQYF. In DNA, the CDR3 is TGTGCTAGCAGCCCCGCTCCGGGGGGGGCTGGGACCCAGTACTTC.

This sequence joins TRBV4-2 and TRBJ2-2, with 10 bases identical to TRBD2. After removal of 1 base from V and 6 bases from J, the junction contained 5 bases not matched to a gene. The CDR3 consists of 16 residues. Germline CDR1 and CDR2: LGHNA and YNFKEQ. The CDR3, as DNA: TGTGCCAGCAGCCAAGGGAGCGGGAGGGCCCCCGGGGAGCTGTTTTTT. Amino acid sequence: CASSQGSGRAPGELFF.

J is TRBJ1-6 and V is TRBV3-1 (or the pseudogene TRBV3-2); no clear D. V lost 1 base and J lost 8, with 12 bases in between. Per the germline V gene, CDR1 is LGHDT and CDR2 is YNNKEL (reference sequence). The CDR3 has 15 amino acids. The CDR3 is CASSQVIGADSPLHF. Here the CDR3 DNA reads TGTGCCAGCAGCCAAGTCATAGGAGCGGATTCACCCCTCCACTTT.

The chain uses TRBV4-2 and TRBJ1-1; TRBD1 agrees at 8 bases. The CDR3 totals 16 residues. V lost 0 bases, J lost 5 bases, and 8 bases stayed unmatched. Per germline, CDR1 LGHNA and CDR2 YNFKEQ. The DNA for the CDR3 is TGTGCCAGCAGCCAAGATCCCGACAGGGGAAGGACTGAAGCTTTCTTT. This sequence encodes CASSQDPDRGRTEAFF.

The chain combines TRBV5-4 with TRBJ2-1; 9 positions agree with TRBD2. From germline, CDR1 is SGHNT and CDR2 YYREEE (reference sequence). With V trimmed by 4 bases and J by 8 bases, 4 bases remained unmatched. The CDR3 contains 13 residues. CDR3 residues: CASSPRTSDEQFF. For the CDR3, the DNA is TGTGCCAGCAGCCCCCGGACTAGCGATGAGCAGTTCTTC.

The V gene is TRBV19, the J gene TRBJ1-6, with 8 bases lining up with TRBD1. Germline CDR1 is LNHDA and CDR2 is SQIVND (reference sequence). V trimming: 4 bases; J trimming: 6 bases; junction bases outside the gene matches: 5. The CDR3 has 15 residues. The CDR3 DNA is TGTGCCAGTAGTAGAGGACAGGGCGGTAATTCACCCCTCCACTTT. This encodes CASSRGQGGNSPLHF.

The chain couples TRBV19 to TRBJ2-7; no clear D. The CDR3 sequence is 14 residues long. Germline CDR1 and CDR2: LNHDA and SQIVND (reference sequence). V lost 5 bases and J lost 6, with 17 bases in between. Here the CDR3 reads CASSPTEPLVEQYF. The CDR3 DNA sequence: TGTGCCAGTAGTCCGACGGAGCCCCTCGTCGAGCAGTACTTC. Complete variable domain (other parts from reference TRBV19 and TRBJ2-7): DGGITQSPKYLFRKEGQNVTLSCEQNLNHDAMYWYRQDPGQGLRLIYYSQIVNDFQKGDIAEGYSVSREKKESFPLTVTSAQKNPTAFYLCASSPTEPLVEQYFGPGTRLTVT.

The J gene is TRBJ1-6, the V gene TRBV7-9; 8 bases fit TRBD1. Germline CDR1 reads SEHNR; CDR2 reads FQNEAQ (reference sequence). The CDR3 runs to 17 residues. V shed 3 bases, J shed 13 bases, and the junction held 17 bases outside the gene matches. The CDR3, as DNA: TGTGCCAGCAGCTTCCAAATACGGACAGGGCGACTTTCGCCCCTCCACTTT. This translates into CASSFQIRTGRLSPLHF.

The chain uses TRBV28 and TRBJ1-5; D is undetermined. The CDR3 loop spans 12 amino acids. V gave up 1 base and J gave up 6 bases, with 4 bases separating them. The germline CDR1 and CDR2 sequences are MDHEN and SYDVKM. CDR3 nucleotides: TGTGCCAGCAGTTTATACGGTCAGCCCCAGCATTTT. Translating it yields CASSLYGQPQHF.

Here the CDR3 DNA reads TGTGCCAGTAGTATACAGATAGGGTGGCTAGCGGGAAGCCTACCGAGGGGCGAGCAGTACTTC. Translating gives CASSIQIGWLAGSLPRGEQYF. The chain is built from TRBV19 and TRBJ2-7; TRBD2 aligns across 9 bases. Germline-derived CDR1 and CDR2 are LNHDA and SQIVND (reference sequence). The CDR3 is 21 amino acids. With V trimmed by 2 bases and J by 6 bases, 26 bases remained unmatched.

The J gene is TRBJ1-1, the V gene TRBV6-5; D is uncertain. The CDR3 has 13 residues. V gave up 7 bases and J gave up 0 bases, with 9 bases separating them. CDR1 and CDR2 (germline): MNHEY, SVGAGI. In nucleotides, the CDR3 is TGTGCCAGCATCGAGGGATTGAACACTGAAGCTTTCTTT. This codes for CASIEGLNTEAFF.

The CDR3 DNA follows: TGTGCCAGCAGCCCGGACGGGACAGATGTTAACTATGGCTACACCTTC. Protein product: CASSPDGTDVNYGYTF. The rearrangement links TRBV5-4 to TRBJ1-2, with 7 nucleotides matching TRBD1. Losses at the gene ends were 4 bases for V and 1 base for J; bases not matched to a gene: 10. This CDR3 is built from 16 residues. Germline V gene sequence: CDR1 SGHNT, CDR2 YYREEE (reference sequence). Filled out from reference TRBV5-4 and TRBJ1-2, the complete variable domain reads ETGVTQSPTHLIKTRGQQVTLRCSSQSGHNTVSWYQQALGQGPQFIFQYYREEENGRGNFPPRFSGLQFPNYSSELNVNALELDDSALYLCASSPDGTDVNYGYTFGSGTRLTVV.